A selection of T cell receptor beta chains follows, all from one sample in a study of blood T cell repertoires in COVID-19. This table comes from immunoSEQ multiplex PCR, and its TCRdb copy is limited to in-frame clones, with some not included. The sample has around 70,000 clones; 75% are singletons. The sample was peripheral blood. The origin of the receptors is a man between 70 and 80 years old with acute or convalescent COVID-19. Both conserved end residues are part of each CDR3. A D gene is named only where the DNA matches it firmly.

d_gene: .
j_gene: TRBJ2-2
v_gene: TRBV9
CDR3aa: CASSVAWGLGGELFF

d_gene: TRBD2
j_gene: TRBJ2-7
v_gene: TRBV2
CDR3aa: CASAGDAPYEQYF

d_gene: TRBD2
j_gene: TRBJ2-1
v_gene: TRBV7-2
CDR3aa: CASSLGLAGGEQFF

d_gene: TRBD1
j_gene: TRBJ1-5
v_gene: TRBV19
CDR3aa: CASSIEIGRLGGQPQHF

d_gene: .
j_gene: TRBJ2-5
v_gene: TRBV12-3/TRBV12-4
CDR3aa: CASRGGASETQYF

d_gene: .
j_gene: TRBJ2-1
v_gene: TRBV4-1
CDR3aa: CASRAVGTVYNEQFF

d_gene: .
j_gene: TRBJ2-1
v_gene: TRBV18
CDR3aa: CASSPRGDNEQFF

d_gene: .
j_gene: TRBJ1-5
v_gene: TRBV7-9
CDR3aa: CASSLESGPPQHF

d_gene: .
j_gene: TRBJ1-5
v_gene: TRBV6-5
CDR3aa: CASKSQESQPQHF

d_gene: TRBD2
j_gene: TRBJ2-1
v_gene: TRBV7-3
CDR3aa: CASSPKAGAGYNEQFF

d_gene: .
j_gene: TRBJ2-7
v_gene: TRBV3-1/TRBV3-2
CDR3aa: CASSQADFYEQYF

d_gene: .
j_gene: TRBJ2-1
v_gene: TRBV18
CDR3aa: CASSPPDYPMGYNEQFF

d_gene: .
j_gene: TRBJ2-7
v_gene: TRBV15
CDR3aa: CATSRARTSYEQYF

d_gene: .
j_gene: TRBJ1-2
v_gene: TRBV28
CDR3aa: CASSYRDGYTF

d_gene: .
j_gene: TRBJ2-1
v_gene: TRBV5-1
CDR3aa: CASSLGAGSYNEQFF

d_gene: .
j_gene: TRBJ1-3
v_gene: TRBV28
CDR3aa: CASSLVVGAGNTIYF

d_gene: .
j_gene: TRBJ2-1
v_gene: TRBV19
CDR3aa: CASSISGQLYNEQFF

d_gene: TRBD2
j_gene: TRBJ2-1
v_gene: TRBV28
CDR3aa: CASTSGWGGSDEQFF

d_gene: .
j_gene: TRBJ1-2
v_gene: TRBV12-3/TRBV12-4
CDR3aa: CASSLTGTYGYTF

d_gene: TRBD1
j_gene: TRBJ2-1
v_gene: TRBV29-1
CDR3aa: CSVEGQGTVSNEQFF

d_gene: .
j_gene: TRBJ2-6
v_gene: TRBV24-1
CDR3aa: CATSDIQDGANVLTF

d_gene: .
j_gene: TRBJ1-5
v_gene: TRBV4-1
CDR3aa: CASSQDSHNQPQHF

d_gene: TRBD2
j_gene: TRBJ2-1
v_gene: TRBV10-3
CDR3aa: CAISLSGRADNEQFF

d_gene: .
j_gene: TRBJ1-2
v_gene: TRBV28
CDR3aa: CASRTSGDGYTF

d_gene: .
j_gene: TRBJ2-6
v_gene: TRBV28
CDR3aa: CASSPLRGSYSGANVLTF

d_gene: TRBD1
j_gene: TRBJ1-2
v_gene: TRBV27
CDR3aa: CASSSGQGGYGYTF

d_gene: TRBD1
j_gene: TRBJ2-7
v_gene: TRBV5-1
CDR3aa: CASSLAPGTGTYEQYF

d_gene: .
j_gene: TRBJ1-5
v_gene: TRBV16
CDR3aa: CASSLGRVSKPQHF

d_gene: TRBD2
j_gene: TRBJ2-5
v_gene: TRBV3-1/TRBV3-2
CDR3aa: CASSPGGSGYQETQYF

d_gene: .
j_gene: TRBJ1-1
v_gene: TRBV9
CDR3aa: CASSVEDEDEAFF

d_gene: .
j_gene: TRBJ1-5
v_gene: TRBV28
CDR3aa: CASIRTDKEPQHF

d_gene: TRBD1
j_gene: TRBJ1-1
v_gene: TRBV18
CDR3aa: CASSPLGTDPEAFF

d_gene: .
j_gene: TRBJ2-3
v_gene: TRBV7-2
CDR3aa: CASSFGTDTQYF

d_gene: .
j_gene: TRBJ1-2
v_gene: TRBV15
CDR3aa: CATSRDGVPYGYTF

d_gene: .
j_gene: TRBJ1-5
v_gene: TRBV19
CDR3aa: CASSIAGGGGNQPQHF

d_gene: TRBD2
j_gene: TRBJ2-1
v_gene: TRBV4-3
CDR3aa: CASSRGTSGTTHYNEQFF

d_gene: .
j_gene: TRBJ2-5
v_gene: TRBV6-2/TRBV6-3
CDR3aa: CASSYSIRTTSIETQYF

d_gene: TRBD1
j_gene: TRBJ2-7
v_gene: TRBV28
CDR3aa: CASTPGQALLKQYF

d_gene: TRBD2
j_gene: TRBJ2-2
v_gene: TRBV11-3
CDR3aa: CASSPSPWTSDGTGELFF

d_gene: TRBD1
j_gene: TRBJ1-5
v_gene: TRBV28
CDR3aa: CASSSGGWVPPQHF

d_gene: TRBD2
j_gene: TRBJ2-2
v_gene: TRBV4-1
CDR3aa: CASSREGGLNTGELFF